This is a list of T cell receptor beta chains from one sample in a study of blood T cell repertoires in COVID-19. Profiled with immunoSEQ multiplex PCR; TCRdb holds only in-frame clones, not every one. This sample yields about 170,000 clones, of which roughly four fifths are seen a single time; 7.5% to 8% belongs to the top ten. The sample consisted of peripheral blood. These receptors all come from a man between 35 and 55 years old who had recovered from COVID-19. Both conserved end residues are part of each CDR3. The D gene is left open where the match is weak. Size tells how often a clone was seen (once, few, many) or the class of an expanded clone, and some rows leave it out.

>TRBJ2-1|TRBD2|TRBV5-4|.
CASSRGTSGAYNEQFF
TGTGCCAGCAGCCGGGGGACTAGCGGTGCCTACAATGAGCAGTTCTTC
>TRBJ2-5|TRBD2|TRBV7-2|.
CASSLTSGRETQYF
TGTGCCAGCAGTCTAACTAGCGGGAGAGAGACCCAGTACTTC
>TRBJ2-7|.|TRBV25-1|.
CASREGYEQYF
TGTGCCAGCAGGGAGGGTTACGAGCAGTACTTC
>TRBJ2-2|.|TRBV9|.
CASTRGGGPRELFF
TGTGCCAGCACCCGAGGGGGGGGGCCCAGGGAGCTGTTTTTT
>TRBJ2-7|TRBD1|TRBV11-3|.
CASSNRDSYEQYF
TGTGCCAGCAGCAACCGGGACAGTTACGAGCAGTACTTC
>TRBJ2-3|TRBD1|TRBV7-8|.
CAGPGQRADTQYF
TGTGCCGGACCGGGACAGCGTGCAGATACGCAGTATTTT
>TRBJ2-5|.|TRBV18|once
CASSPQGETQYF
TGTGCCAGCTCACCCCAGGGAGAGACCCAGTACTTC
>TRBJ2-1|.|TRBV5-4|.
CASSLVAGSSYNEQFF
TGTGCCAGCAGCTTGGTTGCGGGGAGCTCCTACAATGAGCAGTTCTTC
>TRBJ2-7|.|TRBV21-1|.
CASSKYGSSYEQYF
TGTGCCAGCAGCAAATATGGGAGTTCCTACGAGCAGTACTTC
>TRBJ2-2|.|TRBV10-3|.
CAIRDTTNTGELFF
TGTGCCATACGGGACACCACGAACACCGGGGAGCTGTTTTTT
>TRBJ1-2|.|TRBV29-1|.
CSVHNRDLYGYTF
TGCAGCGTCCACAACAGGGACCTTTATGGCTACACCTTC
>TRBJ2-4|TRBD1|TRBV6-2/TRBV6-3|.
CASSPQATGAPLKNIQYF
TGTGCCAGCAGCCCTCAGGCGACAGGGGCCCCTTTAAAAAACATTCAGTACTTC
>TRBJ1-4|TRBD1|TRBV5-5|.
CASSQTGRGEKLFF
TGTGCCAGCAGCCAGACAGGGCGTGGAGAAAAACTGTTTTTT
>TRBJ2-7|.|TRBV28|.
CASSSTGFAYEQYF
TGTGCCAGCAGTTCTACAGGGTTTGCCTACGAGCAGTACTTC
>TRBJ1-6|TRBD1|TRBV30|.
CAWETNRQGPLHF
TGTGCCTGGGAAACCAACCGACAGGGACCCCTCCACTTT
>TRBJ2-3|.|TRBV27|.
CASRARQTTDTQYF
TGTGCCAGCAGGGCTAGACAGACCACAGATACGCAGTATTTT
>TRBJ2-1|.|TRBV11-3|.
CASSFFTGPGNEQFF
TGTGCCAGCAGCTTTTTCACAGGGCCTGGAAATGAGCAGTTCTTC
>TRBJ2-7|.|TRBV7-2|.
CASSLDVRQFNEQYF
TGTGCCAGCAGCTTAGACGTACGACAGTTCAACGAGCAGTACTTC
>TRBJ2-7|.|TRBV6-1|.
CASSEAEGRNEQYF
TGTGCCAGCAGTGAAGCGGAGGGGAGGAACGAGCAGTACTTC
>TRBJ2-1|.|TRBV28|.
CASSQDGVQFF
TGTGCCAGCAGTCAGGACGGGGTGCAGTTCTTC
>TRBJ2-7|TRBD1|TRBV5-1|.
CASSLRRDRTYEQYF
TGCGCCAGCAGCCTACGTCGGGACAGGACCTACGAGCAGTACTTC
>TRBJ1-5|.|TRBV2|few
CATQGGGQPQHF
TGTGCCACCCAGGGTGGTGGTCAGCCCCAGCATTTT
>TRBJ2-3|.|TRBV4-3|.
CASSQEWIGAGDTQYF
TGCGCCAGCAGCCAAGAGTGGATAGGGGCGGGGGATACGCAGTATTTT
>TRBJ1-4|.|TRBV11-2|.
CATGEIGGRKLFF
TGTGCCACTGGGGAGATCGGGGGGCGAAAACTGTTTTTT
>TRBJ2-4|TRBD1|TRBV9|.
CASSVSSGTGVRNIQYF
TGTGCCAGCAGCGTGAGCTCCGGGACAGGGGTTCGGAACATTCAGTACTTC
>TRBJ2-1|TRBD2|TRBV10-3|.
CAISDPVGTSGSYNEQFF
TGTGCCATCAGTGACCCCGTGGGGACTAGCGGGAGCTACAATGAGCAGTTCTTC
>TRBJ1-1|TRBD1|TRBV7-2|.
CASSRGTGGPTEAFF
TGTGCCAGCAGCCGGGGGACAGGGGGGCCCACTGAAGCTTTCTTT
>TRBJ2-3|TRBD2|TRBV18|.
CASSPGTSGRMADTQYF
TGTGCCAGCTCACCAGGGACTAGCGGGAGGATGGCAGATACGCAGTATTTT
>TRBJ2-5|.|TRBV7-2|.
CASSLSLASAQYF
TGTGCCAGCAGCTTAAGTCTAGCGAGCGCTCAGTACTTC
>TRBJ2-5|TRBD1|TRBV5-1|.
CASSYTGEETQYF
TGCGCCAGCAGCTATACAGGGGAAGAGACCCAGTACTTC
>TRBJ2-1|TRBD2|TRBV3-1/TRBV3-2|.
CAIGRNTGNEQFF
TGTGCCATCGGGAGGAACACGGGGAATGAGCAGTTCTTC
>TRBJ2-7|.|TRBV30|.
CAWISRGLGEQYF
TGTGCCTGGATTAGCAGGGGTTTGGGCGAGCAGTACTTC
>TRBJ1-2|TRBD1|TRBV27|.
CASSFRQGSHYTF
TGTGCCAGCAGTTTCAGACAGGGGTCACACTACACCTTC
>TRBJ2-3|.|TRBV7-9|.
CASSSSRDSLFRADTQYF
TGTGCCAGCAGCTCCTCACGGGACTCTTTATTTCGCGCAGATACGCAGTATTTT
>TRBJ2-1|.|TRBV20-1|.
CSAGAQSYNEQFF
TGCAGTGCTGGTGCCCAATCCTACAATGAGCAGTTCTTC
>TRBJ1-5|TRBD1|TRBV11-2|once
CASSLGQSKNQPQHF
TGTGCCAGCAGCCTGGGACAGTCGAAGAATCAGCCCCAGCATTTT
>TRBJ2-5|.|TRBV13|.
CASSPRAGQETQYF
TGTGCCAGCAGCCCCCGGGCGGGCCAAGAGACCCAGTACTTC
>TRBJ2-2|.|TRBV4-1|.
CASSQPGQSTGELFF
TGCGCCAGCAGCCAACCTGGACAGTCAACCGGGGAGCTGTTTTTT
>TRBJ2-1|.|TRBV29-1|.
CSSGGVGVDNEQFF
TGCAGCTCTGGGGGCGTGGGGGTGGACAATGAGCAGTTCTTC
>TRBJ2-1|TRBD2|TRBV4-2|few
CASSPLAGSNEQFF
TGTGCCAGCAGCCCTCTAGCGGGGAGCAATGAGCAGTTCTTC
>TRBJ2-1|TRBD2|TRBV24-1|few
CATSRGSYNEQFF
TGTGCCACCAGTCGCGGGAGTTACAATGAGCAGTTCTTC
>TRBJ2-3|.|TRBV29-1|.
CSGLAENTDTQYF
TGCAGCGGCTTAGCGGAAAACACAGATACGCAGTATTTT
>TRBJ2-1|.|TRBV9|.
CASSVLWASSYNEQFF
TGTGCCAGCAGCGTACTCTGGGCAAGTAGCTACAATGAGCAGTTCTTC
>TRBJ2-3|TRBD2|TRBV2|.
CASSWTRLITDTQYF
TGTGCCAGCAGTTGGACTAGGCTAATTACAGATACGCAGTATTTT
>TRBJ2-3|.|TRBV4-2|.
CASSQDLAKSTDTQYF
TGTGCCAGCAGCCAAGACCTAGCAAAGAGCACAGATACGCAGTATTTT